The rows below give T cell receptor beta chains drawn from one sample of a study of OX40 agonist ivuxolimab in advanced cancers. This table comes from immunoSEQ multiplex PCR, and its TCRdb copy is limited to in-frame clones, with some not included. The sample has 70,000 or so clones; 80% to 90% are singletons. The material was CD4+ or CD8+ T cells sorted from blood, obtained in a trial of the OX40 agonist ivuxolimab. Every receptor here comes from an adult with an advanced solid tumor such as melanoma, head and neck, liver or kidney cancer. The CDR3 runs from the conserved cysteine through the conserved F or W. The order of the fields is J gene, D gene, clone size, V gene, CDR3 DNA, CDR3 protein. D genes are given only for firm matches. Clone size appears in some rows only: once, few, many, or a class for an expanded clone.

TRBJ1-6 . . TRBV30 TGTGCCTGGAGTCCAGCAGCGGTAAAAAGGCCCCTCCACTTT CAWSPAAVKRPLHF
TRBJ1-2 . . TRBV5-8 TGTGCCAGCAGCTGGGGGGGGTCGTCTTATGGCTACACCTTC CASSWGGSSYGYTF
TRBJ1-6 . . TRBV18 TGTGCCAGCTCACCTAGGACGTTGGGCTCCTATAATTCACCCCTCCACTTT CASSPRTLGSYNSPLHF
TRBJ2-4 . few TRBV28 TGTGCCAGCAGTTTTATGGGGTCGGTGGACATTCAGTACTTC CASSFMGSVDIQYF
TRBJ2-3 TRBD2 . TRBV18 TGTGCCAGCCGCCGACAGGGCAGGACTAGCGGGGGGGCCTACACGCAGTATTTT CASRRQGRTSGGAYTQYF
TRBJ1-1 TRBD1 . TRBV6-1 TGTGCCAGCAGTGAAAGGACAGGGGGGAAAGGTACTGAAGCTTTCTTT CASSERTGGKGTEAFF
TRBJ2-3 TRBD1 . TRBV5-5 TGTGCCAGCAGCTTAGGGACAGGGGGCGGAATTTCAGATACGCAGTATTTT CASSLGTGGGISDTQYF
TRBJ1-1 TRBD1 . TRBV7-9 TGTGCCAGCAGCTTACGAGGGACAGCCGCGGAAAACACTGAAGCTTTCTTT CASSLRGTAAENTEAFF
TRBJ2-7 TRBD2 . TRBV9 TGTGCCAGCAGCGGGACGGCTAGCGGCTACGAGCAGTACTTC CASSGTASGYEQYF
TRBJ2-1 . . TRBV7-9 TGTGCCAGCAGCTTACCAGGGATAAATGAGCAGTTCTTC CASSLPGINEQFF
TRBJ2-5 TRBD1 . TRBV14 TGTGCCAGCAGCCTCGGGACAGGGAATTGGGAGACCCAGTACTTC CASSLGTGNWETQYF
TRBJ2-2 . . TRBV29-1 TGCAGCGGAACCGGGACAACGAACACCGGGGAGCTGTTTTTT CSGTGTTNTGELFF
TRBJ2-7 . . TRBV6-6 TGTGCCAGTCACCTCCGTACCCCGTACGAGCAGTACTTC CASHLRTPYEQYF
TRBJ2-7 TRBD1 . TRBV5-8 TGTGCCAGCAGTGAGGGACAGGGGGCTTCGGACGAGCAGTACTTC CASSEGQGASDEQYF
TRBJ1-2 . few TRBV7-2 TGTGCCAGCAGCGGGGGCAGCCACTATGGCTACACCTTC CASSGGSHYGYTF
TRBJ1-1 TRBD1 . TRBV19 TGTGCCAGTGCCCCGGGACAGGGGAAGAGGGTGAACACTGAAGCTTTCTTT CASAPGQGKRVNTEAFF
TRBJ1-1 . . TRBV27 TGTGCCAGCAGTTTATCATCAGGGGCCCCCATGAACACTGAAGCTTTCTTT CASSLSSGAPMNTEAFF
TRBJ2-1 TRBD2 . TRBV7-2 TGTGCCAGCAGCTTAGAAGCTAGCGGGGGGCAAACTGAGCAGTTCTTC CASSLEASGGQTEQFF
TRBJ2-3 TRBD1 . TRBV6-1 TGTGCCAGCAGTGAATTTATGAGGGACAGGAGCACAGATACGCAGTATTTT CASSEFMRDRSTDTQYF
TRBJ2-2 TRBD1 . TRBV9 TGTGCCAGCAGCGCCGAAGCCAGGGGGACACGGGAGCTGTTTTTT CASSAEARGTRELFF
TRBJ2-5 . . TRBV29-1 TGCAGCGTTGATTTACTGGACGGAGGGACCCAGTACTTC CSVDLLDGGTQYF
TRBJ2-7 . . TRBV19 TGTGCCAGTCCGAACGTAACGGGGCAGTACTTC CASPNVTGQYF
TRBJ1-1 . once TRBV18 TGTGCCAGCTCACCAGGGGCGGAGATGAACACTGAAGCTTTCTTT CASSPGAEMNTEAFF
TRBJ2-2 TRBD2 . TRBV5-1 TGCGCCAGCAGCCCCACTAGCGGGACGAACACCGGGGAGCTGTTTTTT CASSPTSGTNTGELFF
TRBJ1-6 . once TRBV18 TGTGCCAGCTCACCTCCAGGGAACGGGAATTCACCCCTCCACTTT CASSPPGNGNSPLHF
TRBJ2-1 TRBD2 . TRBV19 TGTGCCAGTAGGGGGAGGGACAATGAGCAGTTCTTC CASRGRDNEQFF
TRBJ1-3 . . TRBV5-6 TGTGCCAGCAGCAGGGGACATGGCTCTGGAAACACCATATATTTT CASSRGHGSGNTIYF
TRBJ2-3 . . TRBV5-6 TGTGCCAGCAGCTCCTTTACCGTAGCTACAGATACGCAGTATTTT CASSSFTVATDTQYF
TRBJ1-2 . . TRBV6-4 TGTGCCAGCAGTGACTCGATGGGCGTTTGGAGCTACACCTTC CASSDSMGVWSYTF
TRBJ2-5 . . TRBV5-1 TGCGCCACCAGACTTGTAAGTGCCCCTGGGGAGACCCAGTACTTC CATRLVSAPGETQYF
TRBJ1-1 TRBD1 once TRBV4-1 TGCGCCAGCAAGATGGGGGACAGGGAGAACACTGAAGCTTTCTTT CASKMGDRENTEAFF
TRBJ2-2 . . TRBV2 TGTGCCAGCAGGACAGTCTATTCCGGGGAGCTGTTTTTT CASRTVYSGELFF
TRBJ1-6 TRBD1 . TRBV18 TGTGCCAGCTCACCAGCAGGGGGTAGATTTAATTCACCCCTCCACTTT CASSPAGGRFNSPLHF
TRBJ2-2 . . TRBV7-7 TGTGCCAGCAGCAAACTAGGCACGACGGCCGGGGAGCTGTTTTTT CASSKLGTTAGELFF
TRBJ2-3 . . TRBV5-5 TGTGCCAGCAGCTTGTCAGGGGGCACAGATACGCAGTATTTT CASSLSGGTDTQYF
TRBJ2-3 TRBD2 once TRBV7-8 TGTGCCAGCAGCCCCCAAGGGGTGCGGGGGGGCGCGGATACGCAGTATTTT CASSPQGVRGGADTQYF
TRBJ1-1 . . TRBV7-9 TGTGCCAGCAGCGGTACTGAAGCTTTCTTT CASSGTEAFF
TRBJ2-3 TRBD2 . TRBV7-2 TGTGCCAGCAGCACGCAAACTAGCGGGGGGGCTTTGGATACGCAGTATTTT CASSTQTSGGALDTQYF
TRBJ1-2 TRBD1 . TRBV5-4 TGTGCCAGCAGCCTAATGACAGGGGAACGTGGCTACACCTTC CASSLMTGERGYTF
TRBJ1-6 TRBD1 . TRBV25-1 TGTGCCAGCACCCCGGGACAGGGAGGAAGCTCCTATAATTCACCCCTCCACTTT CASTPGQGGSSYNSPLHF
TRBJ2-5 . . TRBV19 TGTGCCAGTAGTATGGGGCAGGGAGTCCTAGAGACCCAGTACTTC CASSMGQGVLETQYF
TRBJ1-4 . . TRBV6-5 TGTGCCAGCAGGAGGGCAGGAAGCTATAATGAAAAACTGTTTTTT CASRRAGSYNEKLFF
TRBJ1-2 TRBD1 medium-sized TRBV6-5 TGTGCCAGCAGTTGGGACAGAACTATGGAGGGCACCTTC CASSWDRTMEGTF
TRBJ1-6 . . TRBV2 TGTGCCAGCAGACGAGCGAGCTCCTATAATTCACCCCTCCACTTT CASRRASSYNSPLHF
TRBJ2-7 . . TRBV18 TGTGCCAGCTCACCGGGGACGGAATACGAGCAGTACTTC CASSPGTEYEQYF
TRBJ1-2 . . TRBV28 TGTGCCAGCAGAAGACAAGGGGGACGGGGGAACTATGGCTACACCTTC CASRRQGGRGNYGYTF
TRBJ1-1 TRBD1 . TRBV6-1 TGTGCCAGCAATATACAGGGGAGCACTGAAGCTTTCTTT CASNIQGSTEAFF
TRBJ2-6 TRBD1 . TRBV7-8 TGTGCCAGCAGCTTGGACAGGGTTAGGATCTCTGGGGCCAACGTCCTGACTTTC CASSLDRVRISGANVLTF